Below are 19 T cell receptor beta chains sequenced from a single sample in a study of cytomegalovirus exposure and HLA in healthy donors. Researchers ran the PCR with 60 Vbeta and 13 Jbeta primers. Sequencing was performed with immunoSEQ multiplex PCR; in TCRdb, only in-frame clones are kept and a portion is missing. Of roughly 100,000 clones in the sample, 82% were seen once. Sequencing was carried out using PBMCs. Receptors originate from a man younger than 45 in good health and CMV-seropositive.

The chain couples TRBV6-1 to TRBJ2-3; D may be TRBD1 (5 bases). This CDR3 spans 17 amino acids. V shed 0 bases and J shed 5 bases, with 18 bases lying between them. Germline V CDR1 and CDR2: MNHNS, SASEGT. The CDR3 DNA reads TGTGCCAGCAGTGAAGCACCGGCTGGCAGGGCCCAAGATACGCAGTATTTT. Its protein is CASSEAPAGRAQDTQYF.

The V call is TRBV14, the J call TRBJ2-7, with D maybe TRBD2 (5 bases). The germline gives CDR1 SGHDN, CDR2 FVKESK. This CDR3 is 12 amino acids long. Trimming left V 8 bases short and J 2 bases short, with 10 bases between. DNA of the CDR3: TGTGCCAGCTCTCCGGGGACCTACGAGCAGTACTTC. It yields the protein CASSPGTYEQYF.

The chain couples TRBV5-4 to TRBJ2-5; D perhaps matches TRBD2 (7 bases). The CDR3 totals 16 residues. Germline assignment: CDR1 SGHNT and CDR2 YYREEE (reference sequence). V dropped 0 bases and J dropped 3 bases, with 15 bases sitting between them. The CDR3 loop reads CASSLGGGGGKETQYF. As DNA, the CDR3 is TGTGCCAGCAGCTTGGGGGGGGGAGGGGGTAAAGAGACCCAGTACTTC.

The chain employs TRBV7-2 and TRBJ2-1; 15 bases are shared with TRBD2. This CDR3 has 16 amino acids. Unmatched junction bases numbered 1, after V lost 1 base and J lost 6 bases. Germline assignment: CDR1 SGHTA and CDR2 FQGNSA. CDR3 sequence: CASSLGGLAGGNEQFF. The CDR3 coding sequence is TGTGCCAGCAGCTTAGGGGGACTAGCGGGAGGCAATGAGCAGTTCTTC.

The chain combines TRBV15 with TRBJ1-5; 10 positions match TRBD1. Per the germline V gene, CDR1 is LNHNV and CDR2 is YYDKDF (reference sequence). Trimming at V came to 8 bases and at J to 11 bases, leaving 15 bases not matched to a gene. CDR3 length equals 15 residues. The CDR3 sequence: CATRPGTGVNPSQHF. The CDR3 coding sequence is TGTGCCACCCGTCCGGGGACAGGGGTCAACCCGTCCCAGCATTTT.

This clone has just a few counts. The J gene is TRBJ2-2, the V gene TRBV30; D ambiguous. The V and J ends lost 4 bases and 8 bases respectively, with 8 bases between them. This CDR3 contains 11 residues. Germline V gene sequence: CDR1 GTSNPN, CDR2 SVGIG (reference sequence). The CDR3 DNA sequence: TGTGCCTGGATACAGTTTGGGGAGCTGTTTTTT. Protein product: CAWIQFGELFF.

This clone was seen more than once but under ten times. Here the CDR3 DNA reads TGTGCCAGTAGGCCGGACAGTGGTCGTGAAAAACTGTTTTTT. It translates to CASRPDSGREKLFF. The chain is built from TRBV19 and TRBJ1-4; D is perhaps TRBD1 (6 bases). V lost 6 bases to trimming and J lost 7 bases, with 15 bases between them. Per germline, CDR1 LNHDA and CDR2 SQIVND (reference sequence). This CDR3 has 14 residues.

In DNA, the CDR3 is TGTGCCAGCAGCTCGAGCGGGAGGGCGTATAATGAGCAGTTCTTC. This translates into CASSSSGRAYNEQFF. The chain is built from TRBV11-2 and TRBJ2-1, with 10 bases that match TRBD2. The CDR3 is 15 amino acids. Trimming at V came to 4 bases and at J to 7 bases, leaving 7 bases not matched to a gene. The germline V gene encodes CDR1 SGHAT and CDR2 FQNNGV.

The CDR3 protein is CASSLGTANQETQYF. The CDR3 DNA reads as TGCGCCAGCAGCTTGGGGACAGCCAACCAAGAGACCCAGTACTTC. The genes are TRBV5-1 and TRBJ2-5; perhaps TRBD1 as D (6 bases). Germline V lookup: CDR1 SGHRS, CDR2 YFSETQ. Between the trimmed V and J ends, which lost 0 bases and 0 bases, there was a span of 9 bases. There are 15 residues in the CDR3.

This CDR3 is CASSLSGTSAFTDTQYF. In DNA, the CDR3 is TGTGCCAGCAGCTTAAGTGGGACTAGCGCTTTCACAGATACGCAGTATTTT. The chain joins TRBV7-2 to TRBJ2-3, with TRBD2 matching over 10 bases. The CDR3 consists of 17 residues. With 2 bases clipped from V and 2 bases from J, the junction kept 7 bases outside the gene matches. Per germline, CDR1 SGHTA and CDR2 FQGNSA.

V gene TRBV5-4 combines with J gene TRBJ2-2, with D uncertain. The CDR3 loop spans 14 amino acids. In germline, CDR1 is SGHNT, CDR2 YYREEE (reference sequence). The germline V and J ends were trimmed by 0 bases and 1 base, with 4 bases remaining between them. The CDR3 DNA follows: TGTGCCAGCAGCTTGGGGCAGAACACCGGGGAGCTGTTTTTT. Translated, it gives CASSLGQNTGELFF. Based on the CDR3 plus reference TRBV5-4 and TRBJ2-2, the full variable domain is ETGVTQSPTHLIKTRGQQVTLRCSSQSGHNTVSWYQQALGQGPQFIFQYYREEENGRGNFPPRFSGLQFPNYSSELNVNALELDDSALYLCASSLGQNTGELFFGEGSRLTVL.

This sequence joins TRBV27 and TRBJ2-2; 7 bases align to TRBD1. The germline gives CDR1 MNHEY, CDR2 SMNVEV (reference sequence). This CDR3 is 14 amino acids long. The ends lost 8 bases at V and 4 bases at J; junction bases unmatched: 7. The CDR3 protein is CASQTGLGTGELFF. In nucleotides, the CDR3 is TGTGCCAGCCAGACAGGGTTGGGCACCGGGGAGCTGTTTTTT.

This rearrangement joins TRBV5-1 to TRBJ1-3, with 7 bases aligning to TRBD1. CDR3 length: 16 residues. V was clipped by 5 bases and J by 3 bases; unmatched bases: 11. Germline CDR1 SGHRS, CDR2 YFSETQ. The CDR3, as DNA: TGCGCCAGCAGAAAGGCGGAAACAGGGGTTGGAAACACCATATATTTT. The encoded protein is CASRKAETGVGNTIYF.

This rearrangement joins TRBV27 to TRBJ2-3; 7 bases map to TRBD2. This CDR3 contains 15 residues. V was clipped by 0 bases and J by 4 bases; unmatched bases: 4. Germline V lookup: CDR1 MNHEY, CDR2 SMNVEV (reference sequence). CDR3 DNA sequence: TGTGCCAGCAGTTTATCCGGCGGGAGTCCAGATACGCAGTATTTT. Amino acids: CASSLSGGSPDTQYF.

The CDR3 region is CALQGARETQYF. The CDR3 coding sequence is TGTGCCCTACAGGGGGCTCGAGAGACCCAGTACTTC. V and J are TRBV7-9 and TRBJ2-5; 9 bases match TRBD1. Germline V gene lookup returns CDR1 SEHNR and CDR2 FQNEAQ (reference sequence). The CDR3 is made up of 12 amino acids. V lost 11 bases to trimming and J lost 4 bases; unmatched junction nucleotides: 5.

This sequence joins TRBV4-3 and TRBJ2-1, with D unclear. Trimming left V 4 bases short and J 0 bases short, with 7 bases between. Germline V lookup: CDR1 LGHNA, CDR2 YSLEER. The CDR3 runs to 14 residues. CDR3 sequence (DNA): TGCGCCAGCAGCCCCCCTAGCTCCTACAATGAGCAGTTCTTC. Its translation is CASSPPSSYNEQFF.

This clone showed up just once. The CDR3 nucleotides are TGTGCCAGCAGCTTAGAGGCTAGCGCGACCTACGAGCAGTACTTC. The encoded protein is CASSLEASATYEQYF. V usage is TRBV7-2 and J usage is TRBJ2-7, with D perhaps matching TRBD2 (6 bases). The CDR3 consists of 15 residues. CDR1 and CDR2 (germline): SGHTA, FQGNSA. V lost 1 base and J 2 bases, leaving 12 bases between the germline ends. The entire variable domain, with the rest obtained from reference TRBV7-2 and TRBJ2-7, is as follows: GAGVSQSPSNKVTEKGKDVELRCDPISGHTALYWYRQSLGQGLEFLIYFQGNSAPDKSGLPSDRFSAERTGGSVSTLTIQRTQQEDSAVYLCASSLEASATYEQYFGPGTRLTVT.

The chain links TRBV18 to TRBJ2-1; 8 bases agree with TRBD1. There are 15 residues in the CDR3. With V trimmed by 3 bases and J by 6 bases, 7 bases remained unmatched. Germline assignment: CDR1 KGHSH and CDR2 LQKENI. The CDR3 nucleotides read TGTGCCAGCTCACCTGGACAGGGATTGGTCAATGAGCAGTTCTTC. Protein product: CASSPGQGLVNEQFF. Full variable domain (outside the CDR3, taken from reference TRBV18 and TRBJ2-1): NAGVMQNPRHLVRRRGQEARLRCSPMKGHSHVYWYRQLPEEGLKFMVYLQKENIIDESGMPKERFSAEFPKEGPSILRIQQVVRGDSAAYFCASSPGQGLVNEQFFGPGTRLTVL.

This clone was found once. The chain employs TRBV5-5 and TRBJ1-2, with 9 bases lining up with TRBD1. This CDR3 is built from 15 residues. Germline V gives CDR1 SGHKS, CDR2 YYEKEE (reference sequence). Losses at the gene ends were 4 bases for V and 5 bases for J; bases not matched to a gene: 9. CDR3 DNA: TGTGCCAGCAGCCCGGGACAGGGCCGTGGGTATGGCTACACCTTC. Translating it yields CASSPGQGRGYGYTF.